A single sample gave rise to the 23 T cell receptor beta chains below, sequenced in a study of cytomegalovirus exposure and HLA in healthy donors. PCR amplification relied on 60 Vbeta primers (plus 13 Jbeta primers). Libraries were prepared by immunoSEQ multiplex PCR; TCRdb keeps only in-frame clonotypes and omits some of them. Of about 120,000 clones listed, approximately 15% were seen once; the top ten hold under 2%. Sample: PBMCs. These receptors were obtained from a woman younger than 35 in good health and CMV-seronegative.

This clone was counted only a few times. The chain is built from TRBV29-1 and TRBJ2-1, with 7 bases matching TRBD2. This CDR3 is built from 15 residues. With 0 bases clipped from V and 4 bases from J, the junction kept 6 bases outside the gene matches. The germline CDR1 and CDR2 sequences are SQVTM and ANQGSEA. The CDR3 DNA follows: TGCAGCGTTGAAGAAGAACTAGCGCTATACAATGAGCAGTTCTTC. This gives the protein CSVEEELALYNEQFF.

This rearrangement joins TRBV6-5 to TRBJ1-1; D is unclear. V lost 2 bases and J lost 5, with 12 bases in between. The germline CDR1 and CDR2 sequences are MNHEY and SVGAGI. The CDR3 sequence is 14 residues long. The DNA for the CDR3 is TGTGCCAGCAGTTACCGTCGGGGAGAGACTGAAGCTTTCTTT. Its translation: CASSYRRGETEAFF.

There are a few counts of this clone. The V gene is TRBV27, the J gene TRBJ2-2, with 8 bases aligning to TRBD2. The trim removed 5 bases at V and 7 bases at J, leaving 6 bases unmatched. CDR1 and CDR2 (germline): MNHEY, SMNVEV (reference sequence). The CDR3 loop spans 14 amino acids. In DNA form, the CDR3 reads TGTGCCAGCAGTCCCCGGGGGGGGAGCGGGGAGCTGTTTTTT. Protein: CASSPRGGSGELFF.

The table lists this clone with a few counts. V usage is TRBV6-5 and J usage is TRBJ2-7; 8 bases line up with TRBD2. The trim removed 2 bases at V and 5 bases at J, leaving 2 bases unmatched. CDR3 length: 13 residues. The germline V gene has CDR1 MNHEY and CDR2 SVGAGI. The chain's CDR3 is CASSYRGGHEQYF. The CDR3 nucleotides are TGTGCCAGCAGTTACCGGGGGGGCCACGAGCAGTACTTC.

This chain joins TRBV28 and TRBJ2-7, with TRBD1 matching over 8 bases. The V gene end was trimmed by 5 bases and the J gene end by 1 base; junction bases not matched to a gene: 16. Germline CDR1 reads MDHEN; CDR2 reads SYDVKM. The CDR3 loop spans 18 amino acids. For the CDR3, the DNA is TGTGCCAGCAGTCCGTATTACCGGGACAGGCGCTTATCCTACGAGCAGTACTTC. Protein product: CASSPYYRDRRLSYEQYF.

This clone has a handful of counts. V is TRBV7-9 and J is TRBJ2-1, with a possible D match to TRBD1 (6 bases). Germline V gene lookup returns CDR1 SEHNR and CDR2 FQNEAQ (reference sequence). This CDR3 has 12 amino acids. The germline V and J ends were trimmed by 5 bases and 8 bases, with 10 bases remaining between them. The CDR3 DNA sequence: TGTGCCAGCAGCCCCCAGGGGCATGAGCAGTTCTTC. Translation gives CASSPQGHEQFF.

The V and J genes are TRBV27 and TRBJ2-7, with D possibly TRBD1 on 6 matching bases. Germline loops: CDR1 MNHEY, CDR2 SMNVEV (reference sequence). This CDR3 has 14 amino acids. Trimming took off 6 bases at V and 0 bases at J, with 12 bases between the two ends. The CDR3 nucleotides read TGTGCCAGCAGCCCCGTGGACAGCTCCTACGAGCAGTACTTC. Its translation: CASSPVDSSYEQYF.

V is TRBV28 and J is TRBJ2-7; 10 nucleotides line up with TRBD2. CDR3 length equals 15 residues. J was trimmed by 7 bases and V by 6 bases; bases with no gene match: 12. The germline V gene has CDR1 MDHEN and CDR2 SYDVKM. Written as DNA, the CDR3 is TGTGCCAGCAGCCCGAGCGGGAGGGTATCAGGGGAGCAGTACTTC. It codes for CASSPSGRVSGEQYF.

This clone was recorded a few times. The gene calls are TRBV4-1 and TRBJ2-7, with 8 positions matching TRBD2. The CDR3 sequence is 16 residues long. Germline V gives CDR1 MGHRA, CDR2 YSYEKL. Germline trimming cut 3 bases from V and 0 bases from J; bases unmatched to any gene: 7. The CDR3 nucleotides read TGCGCCAGCAGCCACCATAGCGGGGTTAGCTCCTACGAGCAGTACTTC. Its protein is CASSHHSGVSSYEQYF.

This clone was counted between two and nine times. The J gene is TRBJ1-5, the V gene TRBV4-3; 7 nucleotides align to TRBD1. With 4 bases clipped from V and 7 bases from J, the junction kept 7 bases outside the gene matches. This CDR3 has 14 residues. Germline V gives CDR1 LGHNA, CDR2 YSLEER. CDR3 in DNA: TGCGCCAGCAGCCTTCGACAGGGTGACCAGCCCCAGCATTTT. Translated: CASSLRQGDQPQHF.

The V and J genes are TRBV7-9 and TRBJ1-2; 10 nucleotides match TRBD1. Germline CDR1 and CDR2: SEHNR and FQNEAQ (reference sequence). CDR3 size: 14 residues. V was pared by 4 bases and J by 8 bases, with 7 bases of the junction left unmatched. The CDR3, as DNA: TGTGCCAGCAGCTCATCAGGGACAGGGGACGGCTACACCTTC. Translated, it gives CASSSSGTGDGYTF. The full variable domain, its missing parts supplied by reference TRBV7-9 and TRBJ1-2, is DTGVSQNPRHKITKRGQNVTFRCDPISEHNRLYWYRQTLGQGPEFLTYFQNEAQLEKSRLLSDRFSAERPKGSFSTLEIQRTEQGDSAMYLCASSSSGTGDGYTFGSGTRLTVV.

The chain links TRBV7-8 to TRBJ2-1; TRBD1 aligns across 7 bases. CDR3 length: 14 residues. CDR1 and CDR2 from the germline V gene are SGHVS and FQNEAQ. V lost 5 bases to trimming and J lost 6 bases; unmatched junction nucleotides: 7. The CDR3 protein is CASSPPTGPNEQFF. CDR3 bases: TGTGCCAGCAGCCCACCGACAGGGCCCAATGAGCAGTTCTTC.

The chain combines TRBV7-2 with TRBJ1-2; no firm D call. Trimming removed 1 base at V and 2 bases at J, with 11 bases between. The CDR3 is made up of 15 amino acids. Germline CDR1 reads SGHTA; CDR2 reads FQGNSA. This CDR3 is CASSLGPLRNYGYTF. CDR3 DNA: TGTGCCAGCAGCTTAGGTCCCCTACGGAACTATGGCTACACCTTC.

This clone was seen a handful of times. The chain joins TRBV28 to TRBJ1-2; D is possibly TRBD1 (6 bases). V was shortened by 7 bases and J by 6 bases, with 18 bases between the two germline ends. This CDR3 has 14 amino acids. Germline values: CDR1 MDHEN, CDR2 SYDVKM. The CDR3 DNA sequence: TGTGCCAGCAATTCCCCGGGACATTACGATGGCTACACCTTC. Translation: CASNSPGHYDGYTF.

This clone has a handful of counts. One end of the junction is discordant with germline, which a read error may explain. Other DNA sequences of this sample code for an identical CDR3. The CDR3 nucleotides are TGTGCCAGCAGCACCCCGGGGGGGTTTTGGGGCTACACCTTT. This encodes CASSTPGGFWGYTF. The chain uses TRBV7-2 and TRBJ1-2; D possibly corresponds to TRBD1 (5 bases). The germline V gene encodes CDR1 SGHTA and CDR2 FQGNSA. This CDR3 has 14 amino acids.

This clone was counted only a few times. The chain recombines TRBV2 with TRBJ2-5; TRBD2 matches at 10 bases. This CDR3 contains 15 residues. Per germline, CDR1 SNHLY and CDR2 FYNNEI. V trimming: 3 bases; J trimming: 4 bases; junction bases outside the gene matches: 5. The CDR3 reads CASSDLAGVLETQYF. The CDR3 nucleotides read TGTGCCAGCAGTGACCTAGCGGGAGTCTTAGAGACCCAGTACTTC.

This clone is a singleton in its sample. The chain employs TRBV2 and TRBJ2-2, with a tentative D call TRBD1 (5 bases). CDR1 is SNHLY and CDR2 is FYNNEI in the germline V gene. The CDR3 totals 15 residues. V was shortened by 7 bases and J by 0 bases, with 12 bases between the two germline ends. The chain's CDR3 is CASNRPTSNTGELFF. In DNA, the CDR3 is TGTGCCAGCAACAGGCCAACCTCGAACACCGGGGAGCTGTTTTTT.

The chain has TRBV7-3 and TRBJ2-2, with TRBD2 matching 8 bases. The CDR3 loop spans 17 amino acids. V lost 5 bases and J lost 6; bases outside the gene matches: 14. Germline lookup yields CDR1 SGHTA and CDR2 FQGTGA. CDR3 DNA sequence: TGTGCCAGCAGCCGTACCGCAAGCGGGGGACGCGCCGGGGAGCTGTTTTTT. Protein product: CASSRTASGGRAGELFF.

This clone was picked up a small number of times. This rearrangement joins TRBV19 to TRBJ2-1; 11 bases fit TRBD2. The CDR3 contains 17 residues. V shed 4 bases and J 2 bases; nucleotides not matched to a gene: 7. Germline V lookup: CDR1 LNHDA, CDR2 SQIVND (reference sequence). The CDR3, as DNA: TGTGCCAGTAGTACTCCGGGACTAGCGGTAACCTACAATGAGCAGTTCTTC. Its protein product is CASSTPGLAVTYNEQFF.

The chain couples TRBV5-1 to TRBJ2-2; 14 bases are a match to TRBD2. Trimming took 2 bases from V and 7 from J; bases not matched to a gene: 10. Germline V CDR1 and CDR2: SGHRS, YFSETQ. This CDR3 is 18 amino acids long. CDR3: CASSLSTSGGAWSGELFF. The CDR3 nucleotides are TGCGCCAGCAGCTTATCGACTAGCGGGGGGGCCTGGAGCGGGGAGCTGTTTTTT.

This clone was observed a few times. The chain is built from TRBV5-1 and TRBJ2-7; 12 bases match TRBD2. Germline V gene lookup returns CDR1 SGHRS and CDR2 YFSETQ. V shed 6 bases and J 4 bases; nucleotides not matched to a gene: 5. This CDR3 is built from 14 residues. The CDR3, as DNA: TGCGCCAGCACCCTGACTAGCGGGAGATACGAGCAGTACTTC. This translates into CASTLTSGRYEQYF. The variable domain in full, completed from reference TRBV5-1 and TRBJ2-7, reads KAGVTQTPRYLIKTRGQQVTLSCSPISGHRSVSWYQQTPGQGLQFLFEYFSETQRNKGNFPGRFSGRQFSNSRSEMNVSTLELGDSALYLCASTLTSGRYEQYFGPGTRLTVT.

This chain uses TRBV7-2 with TRBJ2-3; 8 bases map to TRBD2. The length of the CDR3 is 16 residues. Germline values: CDR1 SGHTA, CDR2 FQGNSA. Trimming cost V 2 bases and J 5 bases; bases outside gene matches: 9. As DNA, the CDR3 is TGTGCCAGCAGCTTAAAGAAGCGGGAGTCGGGAGATACGCAGTATTTT. Its protein product is CASSLKKRESGDTQYF.

This clone occurred a few times. The chain has TRBV2 and TRBJ1-5; D call uncertain. The V gene lost 5 bases and the J gene lost 4 bases, with 15 bases spanning the gap. CDR1 is SNHLY and CDR2 is FYNNEI in the germline V gene. This CDR3 contains 15 residues. The CDR3: CASSPGKGVNQPQHF. For the CDR3, the DNA is TGTGCCAGCAGTCCCGGGAAGGGAGTAAATCAGCCCCAGCATTTT.